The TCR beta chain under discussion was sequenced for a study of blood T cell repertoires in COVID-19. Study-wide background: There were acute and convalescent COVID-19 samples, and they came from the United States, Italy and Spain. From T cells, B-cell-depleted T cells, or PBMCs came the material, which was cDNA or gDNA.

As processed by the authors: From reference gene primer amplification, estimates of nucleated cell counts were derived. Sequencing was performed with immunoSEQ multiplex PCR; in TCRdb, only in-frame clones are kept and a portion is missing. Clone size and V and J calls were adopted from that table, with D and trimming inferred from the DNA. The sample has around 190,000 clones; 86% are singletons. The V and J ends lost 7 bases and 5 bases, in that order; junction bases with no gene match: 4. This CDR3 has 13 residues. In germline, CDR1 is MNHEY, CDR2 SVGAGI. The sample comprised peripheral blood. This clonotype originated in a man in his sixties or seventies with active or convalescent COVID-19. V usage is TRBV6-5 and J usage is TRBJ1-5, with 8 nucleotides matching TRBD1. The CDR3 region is CASTGGLYQPQHF. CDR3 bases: TGTGCCAGCACAGGGGGCCTCTATCAGCCCCAGCATTTT.